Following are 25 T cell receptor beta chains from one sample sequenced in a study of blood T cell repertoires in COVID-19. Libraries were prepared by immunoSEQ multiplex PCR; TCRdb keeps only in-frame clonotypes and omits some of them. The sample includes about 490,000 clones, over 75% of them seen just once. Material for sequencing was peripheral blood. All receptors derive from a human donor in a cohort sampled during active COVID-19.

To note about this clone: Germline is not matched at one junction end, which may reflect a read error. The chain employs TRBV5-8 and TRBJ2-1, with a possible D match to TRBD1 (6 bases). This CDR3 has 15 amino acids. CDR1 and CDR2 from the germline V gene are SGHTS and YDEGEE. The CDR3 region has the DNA TGTGCCAGCACCTTGGGGGCGTCGACATACAATGAGCAGTTCTTC. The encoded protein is CASTLGASTYNEQFF. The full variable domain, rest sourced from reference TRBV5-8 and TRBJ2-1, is EAGVTQSPTHLIKTRGQQATLRCSPISGHTSVYWYQQALGLGLQFLLWYDEGEERNRGNFPPRFSGRQFPNYSSELNVNALELEDSALYLCASTLGASTYNEQFFGPGTRLTVL.

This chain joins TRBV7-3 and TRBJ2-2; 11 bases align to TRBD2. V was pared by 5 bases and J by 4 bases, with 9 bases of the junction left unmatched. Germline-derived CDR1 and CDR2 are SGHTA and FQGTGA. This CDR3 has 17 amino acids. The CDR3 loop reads CASSRELAGAGTGELFF. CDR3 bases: TGTGCCAGCAGCCGCGAACTAGCGGGAGCGGGCACCGGGGAGCTGTTTTTT.

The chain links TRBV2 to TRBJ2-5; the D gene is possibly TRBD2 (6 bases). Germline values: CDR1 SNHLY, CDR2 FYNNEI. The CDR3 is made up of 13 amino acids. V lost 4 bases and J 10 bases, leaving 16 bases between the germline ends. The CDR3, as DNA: TGTGCCAGCAGTGGGGGCGGGGAAAGGGACCAGTACTTC. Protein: CASSGGGERDQYF. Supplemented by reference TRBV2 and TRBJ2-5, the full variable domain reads EPEVTQTPSHQVTQMGQEVILRCVPISNHLYFYWYRQILGQKVEFLVSFYNNEISEKSEIFDDQFSVERPDGSNFTLKIRSTKLEDSAMYFCASSGGGERDQYFGPGTRLLVL.

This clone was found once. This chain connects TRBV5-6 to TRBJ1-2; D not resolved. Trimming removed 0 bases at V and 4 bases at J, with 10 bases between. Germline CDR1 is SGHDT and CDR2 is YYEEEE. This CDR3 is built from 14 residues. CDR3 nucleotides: TGTGCCAGCAGCTTGGGACCCGCTAGCTATGGCTACACCTTC. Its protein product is CASSLGPASYGYTF.

CDR3 coding DNA: TGTGCCAGCAGCGTAGTGGGGGGAGGGGAAGAGACCCAGTACTTC. It is translated as CASSVVGGGEETQYF. The chain couples TRBV9 to TRBJ2-5; 7 nucleotides agree with TRBD2. V trimming: 0 bases; J trimming: 3 bases; junction bases outside the gene matches: 5. The CDR3 has 15 amino acids. CDR1 is SGDLS and CDR2 is YYNGEE in the germline V gene.

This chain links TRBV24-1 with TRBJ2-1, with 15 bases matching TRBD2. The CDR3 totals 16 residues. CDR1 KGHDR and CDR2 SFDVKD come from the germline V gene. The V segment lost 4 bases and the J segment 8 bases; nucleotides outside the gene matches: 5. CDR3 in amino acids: CATSDPGLAGGDEQFF. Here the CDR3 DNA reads TGTGCCACCAGTGACCCGGGACTAGCGGGAGGCGATGAGCAGTTCTTC.

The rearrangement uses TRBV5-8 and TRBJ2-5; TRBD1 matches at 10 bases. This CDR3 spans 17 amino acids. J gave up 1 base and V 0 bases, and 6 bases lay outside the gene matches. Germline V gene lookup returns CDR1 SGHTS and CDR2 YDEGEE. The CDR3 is CASSLASGTGAQETQYF. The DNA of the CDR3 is TGTGCCAGCAGCTTGGCTTCCGGGACAGGGGCCCAAGAGACCCAGTACTTC. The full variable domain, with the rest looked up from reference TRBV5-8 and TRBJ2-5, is EAGVTQSPTHLIKTRGQQATLRCSPISGHTSVYWYQQALGLGLQFLLWYDEGEERNRGNFPPRFSGRQFPNYSSELNVNALELEDSALYLCASSLASGTGAQETQYFGPGTRLLVL.

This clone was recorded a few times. Here the CDR3 DNA reads TGTGCCAGCGGGCGGGACGGGGAGCTGTTTTTT. Its translation: CASGRDGELFF. The gene calls are TRBV7-2 and TRBJ2-2; a weak D match, TRBD2 (6 bases). V was pared by 8 bases and J by 7 bases, with 8 bases between. Germline lookup yields CDR1 SGHTA and CDR2 FQGNSA. The CDR3 length is 11 residues. The complete variable domain, with remaining parts taken from reference TRBV7-2 and TRBJ2-2, reads GAGVSQSPSNKVTEKGKDVELRCDPISGHTALYWYRQSLGQGLEFLIYFQGNSAPDKSGLPSDRFSAERTGGSVSTLTIQRTQQEDSAVYLCASGRDGELFFGEGSRLTVL.

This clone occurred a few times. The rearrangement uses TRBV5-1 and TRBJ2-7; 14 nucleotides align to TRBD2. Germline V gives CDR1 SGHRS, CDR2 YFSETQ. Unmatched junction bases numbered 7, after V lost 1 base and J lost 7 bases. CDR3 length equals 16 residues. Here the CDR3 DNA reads TGCGCCAGCAGCTTGCGACTAGCGGGAGGGCCGATGGAGCAGTACTTC. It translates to CASSLRLAGGPMEQYF.

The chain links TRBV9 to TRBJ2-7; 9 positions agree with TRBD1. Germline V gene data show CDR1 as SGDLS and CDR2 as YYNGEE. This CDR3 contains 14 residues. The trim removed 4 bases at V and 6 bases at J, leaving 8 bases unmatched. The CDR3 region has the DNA TGTGCCAGCAGCATTCTCAGACAGGGGGGCGAGCAGTACTTC. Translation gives CASSILRQGGEQYF.

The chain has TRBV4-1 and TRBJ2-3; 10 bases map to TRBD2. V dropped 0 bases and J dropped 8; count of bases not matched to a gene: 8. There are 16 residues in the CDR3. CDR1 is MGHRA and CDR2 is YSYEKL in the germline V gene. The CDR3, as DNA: TGCGCCAGCAGCCAAGATTGGCAGCGGGAGGGAAGTACGCAGTATTTT. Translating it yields CASSQDWQREGSTQYF.

The CDR3 protein is CASSLVEGFQETQYF. For the CDR3, the DNA is TGTGCCAGCAGCTTAGTAGAGGGCTTCCAAGAGACCCAGTACTTC. This chain joins TRBV7-2 and TRBJ2-5; perhaps TRBD2 as D (5 bases). From germline, CDR1 is SGHTA and CDR2 FQGNSA. Deletions cut 1 base from V and 1 base from J, with 10 bases between. The CDR3 has 15 amino acids.

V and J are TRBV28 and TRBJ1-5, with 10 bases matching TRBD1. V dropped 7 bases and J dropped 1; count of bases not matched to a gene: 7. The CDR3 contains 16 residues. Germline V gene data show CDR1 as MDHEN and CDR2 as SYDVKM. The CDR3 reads CASIRDRGRSNQPQHF. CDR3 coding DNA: TGTGCCAGCATCAGGGACAGGGGCCGGAGCAATCAGCCCCAGCATTTT.

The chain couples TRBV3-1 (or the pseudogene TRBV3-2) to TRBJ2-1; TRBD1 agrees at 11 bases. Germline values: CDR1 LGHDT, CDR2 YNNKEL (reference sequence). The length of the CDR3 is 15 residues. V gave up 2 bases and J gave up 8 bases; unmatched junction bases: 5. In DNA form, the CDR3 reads TGTGCCAGCAGCCAACCGGGACAGGGGGTCTATGAGCAGTTCTTC. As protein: CASSQPGQGVYEQFF.

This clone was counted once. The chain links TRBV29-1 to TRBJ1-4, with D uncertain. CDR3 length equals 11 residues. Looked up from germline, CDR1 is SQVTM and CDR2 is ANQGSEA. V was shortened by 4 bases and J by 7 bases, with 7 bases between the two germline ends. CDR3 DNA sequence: TGCAGCGTTGGGAGTTTTGAAAAACTGTTTTTT. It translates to CSVGSFEKLFF. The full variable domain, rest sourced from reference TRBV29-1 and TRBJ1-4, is SAVISQKPSRDICQRGTSLTIQCQVDSQVTMMFWYRQQPGQSLTLIATANQGSEATYESGFVIDKFPISRPNLTFSTLTVSNMSPEDSSIYLCSVGSFEKLFFGSGTQLSVL.

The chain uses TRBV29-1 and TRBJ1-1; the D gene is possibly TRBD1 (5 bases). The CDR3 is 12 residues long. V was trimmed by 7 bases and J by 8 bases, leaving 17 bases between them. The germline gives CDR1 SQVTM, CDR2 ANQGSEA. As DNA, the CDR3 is TGCAGCGCATGGGCCCCAGGGTCCGAAGCTTTCTTT. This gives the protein CSAWAPGSEAFF.

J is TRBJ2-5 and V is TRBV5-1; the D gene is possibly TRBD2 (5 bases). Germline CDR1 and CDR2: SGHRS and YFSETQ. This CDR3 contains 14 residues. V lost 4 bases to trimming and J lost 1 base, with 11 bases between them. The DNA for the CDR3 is TGCGCCAGCAGCATAGGAGCGGTCCAAGAGACCCAGTACTTC. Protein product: CASSIGAVQETQYF.

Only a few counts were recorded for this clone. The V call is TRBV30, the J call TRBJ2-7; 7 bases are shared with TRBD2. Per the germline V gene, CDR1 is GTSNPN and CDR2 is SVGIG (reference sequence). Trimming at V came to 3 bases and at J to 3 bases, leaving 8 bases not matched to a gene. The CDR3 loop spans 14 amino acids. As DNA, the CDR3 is TGTGCCTGGAGAGGACTAGGGCAATACTACGAGCAGTACTTC. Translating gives CAWRGLGQYYEQYF.

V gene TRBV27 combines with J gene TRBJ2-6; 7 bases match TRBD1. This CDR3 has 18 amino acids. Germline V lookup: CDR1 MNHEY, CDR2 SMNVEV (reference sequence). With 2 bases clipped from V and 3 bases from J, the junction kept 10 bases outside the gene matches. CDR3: CASSLLTGAPRGANVLTF. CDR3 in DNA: TGTGCCAGCAGTTTACTAACAGGGGCCCCTCGTGGGGCCAACGTCCTGACTTTC. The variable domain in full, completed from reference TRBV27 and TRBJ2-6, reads EAQVTQNPRYLITVTGKKLTVTCSQNMNHEYMSWYRQDPGLGLRQIYYSMNVEVTDKGDVPEGYKVSRKEKRNFPLILESPSPNQTSLYFCASSLLTGAPRGANVLTFGAGSRLTVL.

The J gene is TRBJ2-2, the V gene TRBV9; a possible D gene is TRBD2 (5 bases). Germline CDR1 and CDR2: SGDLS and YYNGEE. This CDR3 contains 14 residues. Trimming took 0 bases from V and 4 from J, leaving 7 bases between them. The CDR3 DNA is TGTGCCAGCAGCGTAGTAGAGGGCACCGGGGAGCTGTTTTTT. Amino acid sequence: CASSVVEGTGELFF.

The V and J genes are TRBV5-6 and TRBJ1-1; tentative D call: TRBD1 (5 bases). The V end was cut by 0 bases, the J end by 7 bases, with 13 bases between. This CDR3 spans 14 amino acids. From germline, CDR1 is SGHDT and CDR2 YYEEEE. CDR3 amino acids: CASSLAGHLVEAFF. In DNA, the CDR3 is TGTGCCAGCAGCTTGGCCGGACACCTGGTTGAAGCTTTCTTT. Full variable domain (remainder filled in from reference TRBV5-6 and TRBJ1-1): DAGVTQSPTHLIKTRGQQVTLRCSPKSGHDTVSWYQQALGQGPQFIFQYYEEEERQRGNFPDRFSGHQFPNYSSELNVNALLLGDSALYLCASSLAGHLVEAFFGQGTRLTVV.

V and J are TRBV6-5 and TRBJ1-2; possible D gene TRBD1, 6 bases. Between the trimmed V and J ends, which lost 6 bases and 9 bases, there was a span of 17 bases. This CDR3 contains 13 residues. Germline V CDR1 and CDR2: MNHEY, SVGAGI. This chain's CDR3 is CASRGRGGLSYTF. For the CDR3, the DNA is TGTGCCAGCAGGGGCCGCGGGGGGCTCAGCTACACCTTC.

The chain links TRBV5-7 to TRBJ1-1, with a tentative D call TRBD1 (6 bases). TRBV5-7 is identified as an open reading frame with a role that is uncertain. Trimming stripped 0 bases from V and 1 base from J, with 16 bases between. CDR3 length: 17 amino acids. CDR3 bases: TGTGCCAGCAGCTTGGTACAGGTTCAGGGGCGGAACACTGAAGCTTTCTTT. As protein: CASSLVQVQGRNTEAFF.

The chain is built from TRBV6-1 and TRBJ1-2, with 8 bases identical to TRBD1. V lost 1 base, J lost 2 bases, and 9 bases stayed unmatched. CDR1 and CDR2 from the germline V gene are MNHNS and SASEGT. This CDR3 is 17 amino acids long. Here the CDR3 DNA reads TGTGCCAGCAGTGAAGGAAGCGACAGGGGTTGGAACTATGGCTACACCTTC. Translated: CASSEGSDRGWNYGYTF.

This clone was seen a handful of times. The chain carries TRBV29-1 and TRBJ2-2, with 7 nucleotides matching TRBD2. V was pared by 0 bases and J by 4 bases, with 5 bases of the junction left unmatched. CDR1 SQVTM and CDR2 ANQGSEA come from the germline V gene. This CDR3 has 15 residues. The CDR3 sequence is CSVEDPGRGTGELFF. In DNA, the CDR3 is TGCAGCGTTGAAGATCCAGGGAGGGGCACCGGGGAGCTGTTTTTT.